The clone carrying this T cell receptor beta chain was observed at least ten times. Its matching antigen is unknown. These data are taken from a study of T cells in Graves' hyperthyroidism and ophthalmopathy. At the level of the study: Peripheral blood sampling occurred at initial diagnosis, before any treatment. Study-wide points: Appearing also in blood were most of the thyroid clonotypes expanded above 0.001. Ophthalmopathy, as predicted by the model, came a median 6.5 months after the prediction.

Amplified regions were TCR beta CDR3 sequences from RNA transcripts. First-round RT-PCR of the TCR CDR3 relied on the HTBI primer set. TCRdb redid the calling of the multiplex PCR reads with MiXCR, one entry per CDR3 protein. The table lists under 40,000 distinct CDR3 sequences, around 56% of them singletons. Looked up from germline, CDR1 is MDHEN and CDR2 is SYDVKM. The ends were cut back, 5 bases at V and 9 bases at J, with 10 bases in the middle. This CDR3 spans 11 amino acids. Sequenced input: blood. J is TRBJ1-2 and V is TRBV28, with D unclear. This sequence originates from a man aged 40-49 years with Graves' ophthalmopathy. The CDR3 DNA sequence: TGTGCCAGCAGTCCTGATCTCAGCTACACCTTC. Translating gives CASSPDLSYTF.